The 20 T cell receptor beta chains presented below share a single source sample, sequenced in a study of blood T cell repertoires in COVID-19. The method was immunoSEQ multiplex PCR; TCRdb's version includes in-frame clones alone and lacks a portion of them. The sample has about 44,000 clones, 82% seen once; the top ten hold more than 4%. What was sequenced was peripheral blood. These TCRs come from a woman aged 70 to 79 with acute or convalescent COVID-19.

The chain couples TRBV15 to TRBJ2-2; 12 bases line up with TRBD1. The CDR3 is 17 amino acids. Germline CDR1 reads LNHNV; CDR2 reads YYDKDF (reference sequence). Germline trimming cut 8 bases from V and 0 bases from J; bases unmatched to any gene: 7. The CDR3 nucleotides read TGTGCCACCGGAGGGACAGGGGGCTTTGCGAACACCGGGGAGCTGTTTTTT. Translated: CATGGTGGFANTGELFF.

This rearrangement joins TRBV19 to TRBJ2-3; D remains ambiguous. CDR3 size: 14 residues. Germline CDR1 reads LNHDA; CDR2 reads SQIVND (reference sequence). V shed 9 bases and J shed 0 bases, with 13 bases lying between them. The CDR3 DNA sequence: TGTGCCAGCACCACGACTCACAGCACAGATACGCAGTATTTT. Translating it yields CASTTTHSTDTQYF.

This sequence joins TRBV10-3 and TRBJ1-5; 8 bases match TRBD1. Germline-derived CDR1 and CDR2 are ENHRY and SYGVKD. The CDR3 spans 15 residues. Germline trimming cut 0 bases from V and 7 bases from J; bases unmatched to any gene: 5. The CDR3 loop is CAISESQGAGQPQHF. In DNA, the CDR3 is TGTGCCATCAGTGAGTCTCAGGGGGCTGGACAGCCCCAGCATTTT.

This chain uses TRBV2 with TRBJ2-1; 10 positions agree with TRBD2. Germline CDR1 reads SNHLY; CDR2 reads FYNNEI. This CDR3 spans 14 amino acids. The J segment lost 6 bases and the V segment lost 6 bases, leaving 5 bases of the junction unmatched. The CDR3 spells CASSIAGGGNEQFF. In DNA, the CDR3 is TGTGCCAGCAGCATAGCGGGAGGCGGCAATGAGCAGTTCTTC.

V is TRBV7-9 and J is TRBJ2-3, with TRBD2 matching 8 bases. Trimming removed 4 bases from V and 2 bases from J; junction bases left unmatched: 2. The CDR3 runs to 14 residues. Germline lookup yields CDR1 SEHNR and CDR2 FQNEAQ (reference sequence). CDR3 sequence: CASSSAGVTDTQYF. CDR3 nucleotides: TGTGCCAGCAGCTCAGCGGGAGTCACAGATACGCAGTATTTT.

The chain links TRBV5-5 to TRBJ1-3, with 8 bases identical to TRBD1. The junction had 5 bases not matched to a gene; V was cut back by 4 bases and J by 2 bases. CDR1 is SGHKS, CDR2 YYEKEE, per germline (reference sequence). This CDR3 has 15 amino acids. CDR3 DNA: TGTGCCAGCAGCGTCGGACAGGGCGCTGGAAACACCATATATTTT. Amino acid sequence: CASSVGQGAGNTIYF.

The V and J genes are TRBV6-5 and TRBJ1-5, with 7 positions matching TRBD1. CDR1 and CDR2 (germline): MNHEY, SVGAGI. The trim removed 6 bases at V and 1 base at J, leaving 3 bases unmatched. The CDR3 is made up of 14 amino acids. CDR3 DNA sequence: TGTGCCAGCAGGGACAGGTTCAGCAATCAGCCCCAGCATTTT. Its protein product is CASRDRFSNQPQHF.

The rearrangement joins TRBV5-1 to TRBJ2-1; 10 nucleotides agree with TRBD2. J was trimmed by 3 bases and V by 2 bases; bases with no gene match: 5. Germline CDR1 SGHRS, CDR2 YFSETQ. The CDR3 has 16 amino acids. CDR3 nucleotides: TGCGCCAGCAGCTTATCCTCTAGCGGGGGCTACAATGAGCAGTTCTTC. Its protein product is CASSLSSSGGYNEQFF.

The J gene is TRBJ2-1, the V gene TRBV11-3; D not resolved. Per germline, CDR1 SGHNT and CDR2 YENEEA. The CDR3 length is 12 residues. Trimming removed 0 bases at V and 7 bases at J, with 4 bases between. The CDR3 spells CASSLDLNEQFF. The CDR3 DNA sequence: TGTGCCAGCAGCTTAGATTTAAATGAGCAGTTCTTC.

The chain recombines TRBV24-1 with TRBJ2-1; D remains unclear. This CDR3 has 16 residues. From germline, CDR1 is KGHDR and CDR2 SFDVKD. V dropped 5 bases and J dropped 0 bases, with 13 bases sitting between them. The CDR3, as DNA: TGTGCCACCAGTGCTGTAGGCGCTAGCTCCTACAATGAGCAGTTCTTC. Protein product: CATSAVGASSYNEQFF.

J is TRBJ1-1 and V is TRBV6-4, with 7 positions matching TRBD1. V lost 6 bases, J lost 4 bases, and 14 bases stayed unmatched. Germline assignment: CDR1 MRHNA and CDR2 SNTAGT. The CDR3 contains 16 residues. The CDR3 DNA reads as TGTGCCAGCAGGGCGGGGTGGGACAGCGCTGTCACTGAAGCTTTCTTT. Its translation: CASRAGWDSAVTEAFF.

This chain uses TRBV7-3 with TRBJ2-1; 8 bases map to TRBD2. V shed 3 bases, J shed 4 bases, and the junction held 5 bases outside the gene matches. This CDR3 spans 15 amino acids. From germline, CDR1 is SGHTA and CDR2 FQGTGA. The CDR3 reads CASSLRGAGYNEQFF. The CDR3 nucleotides are TGTGCCAGCAGCTTGCGGGGGGCAGGGTACAATGAGCAGTTCTTC.

The chain has TRBV6-5 and TRBJ2-1, with unresolved D. This CDR3 is 15 amino acids long. The V and J ends lost 4 bases and 1 base respectively, with 11 bases between them. The germline CDR1 and CDR2 sequences are MNHEY and SVGAGI. In DNA form, the CDR3 reads TGTGCCAGCAGTTCTACAGTTCTTTCCTACAATGAGCAGTTCTTC. Translation gives CASSSTVLSYNEQFF.

The rearrangement uses TRBV28 and TRBJ2-7; TRBD2 matches at 8 bases. The junction had 7 bases not matched to a gene; V was cut back by 6 bases and J by 3 bases. CDR1 and CDR2 (germline): MDHEN, SYDVKM. This CDR3 comprises 14 residues. The CDR3 sequence is CASRKRELHYEQYF. CDR3 sequence (DNA): TGTGCCAGCAGGAAGCGGGAGTTGCACTACGAGCAGTACTTC.

The chain is built from TRBV4-3 and TRBJ1-2, with D possibly TRBD1 on 5 matching bases. The V end lost 1 base, the J end lost 7 bases, and 10 bases lay between the germline ends. Germline CDR1 is LGHNA and CDR2 is YSLEER. The CDR3 contains 13 residues. The CDR3 here is CASSQAGLPGYTF. CDR3 DNA sequence: TGCGCCAGCAGCCAAGCGGGACTTCCTGGCTACACCTTC.

This clone was seen once. The chain combines TRBV12-3 or TRBV12-4 with TRBJ2-7; 7 bases line up with TRBD2. There are 13 residues in the CDR3. The trim removed 3 bases at V and 3 bases at J, leaving 2 bases unmatched. The CDR3, as DNA: TGTGCCAGCAGTTTGGGGGGGTTCTACGAGCAGTACTTC. This gives the protein CASSLGGFYEQYF.

The chain is built from TRBV15 and TRBJ2-1; D perhaps matches TRBD2 (5 bases). The CDR3 is 14 amino acids. CDR1 LNHNV and CDR2 YYDKDF come from the germline V gene (reference sequence). V lost 3 bases and J lost 6, with 12 bases in between. CDR3 bases: TGTGCCACCAGCAGGCTACTAGTCCCCAATGAGCAGTTCTTC. It translates to CATSRLLVPNEQFF.

The V and J genes are TRBV24-1 and TRBJ2-1, with 16 bases identical to TRBD2. Germline V gives CDR1 KGHDR, CDR2 SFDVKD. The CDR3 spans 17 residues. With 4 bases clipped from V and 8 bases from J, the junction kept 7 bases outside the gene matches. CDR3 bases: TGTGCCACCAGTGAACCTGACGGGACTAGCGGGAGGGATGAGCAGTTCTTC. As protein: CATSEPDGTSGRDEQFF.

This chain uses TRBV3-1 (or the pseudogene TRBV3-2) with TRBJ1-5; 8 bases are a match to TRBD1. V lost 2 bases and J lost 5; bases outside the gene matches: 2. This CDR3 is built from 14 residues. Germline V CDR1 and CDR2: LGHDT, YNNKEL (reference sequence). CDR3 loop: CASSQQGAHQPQHF. CDR3 coding DNA: TGTGCCAGCAGCCAACAGGGGGCTCATCAGCCCCAGCATTTT.

The table lists this clone with a count of one. The chain combines TRBV7-2 with TRBJ2-7; possible D gene TRBD1, 6 bases. CDR3 length equals 14 residues. V was trimmed by 0 bases and J by 5 bases, leaving 11 bases between them. Germline CDR1 and CDR2: SGHTA and FQGNSA. The chain's CDR3 is CASSLAYTGNEQYF. The CDR3, as DNA: TGTGCCAGCAGCTTAGCGTATACAGGGAACGAGCAGTACTTC.